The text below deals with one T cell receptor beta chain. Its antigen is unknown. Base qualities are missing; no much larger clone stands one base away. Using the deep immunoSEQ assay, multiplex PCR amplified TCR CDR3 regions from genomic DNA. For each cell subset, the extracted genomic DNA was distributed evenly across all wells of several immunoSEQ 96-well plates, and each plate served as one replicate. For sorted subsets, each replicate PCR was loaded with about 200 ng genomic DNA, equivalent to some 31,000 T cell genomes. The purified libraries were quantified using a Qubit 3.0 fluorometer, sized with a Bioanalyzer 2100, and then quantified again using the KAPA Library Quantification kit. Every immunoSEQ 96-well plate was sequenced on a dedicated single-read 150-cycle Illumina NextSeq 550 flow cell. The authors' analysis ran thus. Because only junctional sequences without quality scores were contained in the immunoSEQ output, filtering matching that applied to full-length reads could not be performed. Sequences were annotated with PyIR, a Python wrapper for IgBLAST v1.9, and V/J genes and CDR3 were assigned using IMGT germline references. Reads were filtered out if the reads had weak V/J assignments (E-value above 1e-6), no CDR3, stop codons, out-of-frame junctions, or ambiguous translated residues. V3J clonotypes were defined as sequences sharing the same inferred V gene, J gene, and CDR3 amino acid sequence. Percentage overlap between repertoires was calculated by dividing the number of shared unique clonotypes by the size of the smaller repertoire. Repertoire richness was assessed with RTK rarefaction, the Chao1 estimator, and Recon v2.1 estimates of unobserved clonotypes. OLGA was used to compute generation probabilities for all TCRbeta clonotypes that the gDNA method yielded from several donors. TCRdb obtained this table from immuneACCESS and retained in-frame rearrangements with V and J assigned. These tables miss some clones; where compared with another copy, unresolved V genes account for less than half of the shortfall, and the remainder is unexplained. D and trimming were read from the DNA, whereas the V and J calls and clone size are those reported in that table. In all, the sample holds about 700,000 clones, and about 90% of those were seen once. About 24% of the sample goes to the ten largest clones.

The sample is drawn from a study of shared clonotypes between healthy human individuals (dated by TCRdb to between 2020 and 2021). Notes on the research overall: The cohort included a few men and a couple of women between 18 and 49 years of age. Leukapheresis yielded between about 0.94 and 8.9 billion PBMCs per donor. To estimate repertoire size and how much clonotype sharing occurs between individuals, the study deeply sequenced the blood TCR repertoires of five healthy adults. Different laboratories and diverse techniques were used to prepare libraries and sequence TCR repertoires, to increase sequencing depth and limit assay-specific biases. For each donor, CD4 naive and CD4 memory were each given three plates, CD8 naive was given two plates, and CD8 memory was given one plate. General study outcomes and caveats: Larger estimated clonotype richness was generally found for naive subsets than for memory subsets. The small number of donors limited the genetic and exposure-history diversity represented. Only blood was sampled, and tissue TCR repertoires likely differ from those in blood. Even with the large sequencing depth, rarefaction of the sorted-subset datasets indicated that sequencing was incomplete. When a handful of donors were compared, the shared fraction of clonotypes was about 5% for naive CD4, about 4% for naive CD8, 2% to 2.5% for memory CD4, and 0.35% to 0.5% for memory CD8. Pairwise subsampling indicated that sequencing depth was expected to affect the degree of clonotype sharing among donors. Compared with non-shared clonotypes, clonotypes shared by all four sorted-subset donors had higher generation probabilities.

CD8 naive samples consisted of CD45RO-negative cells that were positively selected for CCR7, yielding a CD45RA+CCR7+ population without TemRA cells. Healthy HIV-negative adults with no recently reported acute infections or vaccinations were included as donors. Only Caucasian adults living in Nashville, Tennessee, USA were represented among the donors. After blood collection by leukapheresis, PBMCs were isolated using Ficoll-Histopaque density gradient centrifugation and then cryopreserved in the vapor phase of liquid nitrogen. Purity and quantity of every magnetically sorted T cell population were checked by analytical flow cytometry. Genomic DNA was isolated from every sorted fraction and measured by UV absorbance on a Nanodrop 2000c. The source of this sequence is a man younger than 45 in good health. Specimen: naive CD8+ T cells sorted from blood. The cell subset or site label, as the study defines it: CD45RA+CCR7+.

The CDR3 has the sequence CASSSPLTGGIYNEQFF. The DNA is as follows: TGTGCCAGCAGTTCACCGCTTACGGGAGGAATTTACAATGAGCAGTTCTTC. The rearrangement joined TRBV28 to TRBJ2-1, and TRBD2 aligns with 7 junction nucleotides. Sequences MDHEN (CDR1) and SYDVKM (CDR2) are obtained from the germline V gene. The germline V end is reduced by 4 bases and the J end by 4 bases; junction bases left unmatched: 13. Its CDR3 holds 17 amino acids, cysteine through phenylalanine. Only the CDR3 part of the read is kept: 51 bases, read in frame from the first base.